This TCR beta chain was profiled in a study of molecular identifiers for immune sequencing clone quantification. CDR1 and CDR2 from the germline V gene are SGHTA and FQGNSA. V lost 0 bases to trimming and J lost 6 bases, with 8 bases between them. The CDR3 runs 13 residues. For this clonotype: Its antigen is not known.

Source material for naive CD8 libraries was about 17,000 to 1,100,000 sorted cells, with 10%, 30% or 50% RNA. The sorting of naive CD8 T cells used the CD8+CD4-CCR7+CD45RA+ phenotype. Study outcomes and limitations: Sharing of a barcode by identical TCR molecules could cause highly expanded clone sizes to be underestimated.

Previously reported methods and listed TCR primers produced the bulk TCR libraries. TCRdb ran MiXCR on the PCR reads and lists one entry per CDR3 protein. The data contain 250,000 to 350,000 distinct CDR3 sequences, over 20% of them singletons. The sample was naive CD8+ T cells from blood, with Jurkat cell RNA spiked in. Sample subset: FACS-sorted CD8+CD4-CCR7+CD45RA+ naive T cells. V gene TRBV7-2 combines with J gene TRBJ1-1; possibly TRBD1 for D (5 bases). The clonotype was recovered from a human donor in good health. Some libraries in this study had Jurkat cell RNA spiked in. The CDR3 DNA follows: TGTGCCAGCAGCTTAGCGCTCAGGGCTGAAGCTTTCTTT. Translating gives CASSLALRAEAFF.